The clone carrying this T cell receptor beta chain was counted between two and nine times. Germline V gives CDR1 ENHRY, CDR2 SYGVKD. Trimming removed 1 base from V and 3 bases from J; junction bases left unmatched: 5. The CDR3 is 15 residues long. This sample was taken from a study of blood T cells in healthy people across ages. Through a sample-barcoded 5' primer and a J-beta primer mix, a second PCR was run for roughly 6 to 11 cycles. TCRdb passed the 5' RACE reads through MiXCR, listing each CDR3 protein once. The profile shows hundreds of thousands of distinct CDR3 sequences, about 29% of them singletons. The sample was also linked to a second study, of T cells of mothers and their children.

V gene TRBV10-3 combines with J gene TRBJ2-7; 8 positions match TRBD2. The sample taken for sequencing was blood. This clonotype was obtained from a boy aged 2-15 years in good health. The CDR3 region is CAISEYPGLGYEQYF. CDR3 DNA sequence: TGTGCCATCAGTGAGTACCCGGGACTAGGCTACGAGCAGTACTTC.